The next 28 T cell receptor beta chains were all read from a single sample in a study of shared clonotypes between healthy human individuals. The protocol was immunoSEQ multiplex PCR, while the TCRdb copy is restricted to in-frame clones and leaves out a portion. The data show about 530,000 clones, almost 97% seen once. The sequencing sample was made of naive CD4+ T cells sorted from blood. Noted subset: CD45RA+ positively selected. These receptors originate from a woman younger than 45 in good health.

The chain joins TRBV11-3 to TRBJ2-1; 8 bases map to TRBD1. CDR1 and CDR2 (germline): SGHNT, YENEEA. V shed 3 bases and J 14 bases; nucleotides not matched to a gene: 9. The CDR3 is made up of 13 amino acids. The CDR3 here is CASSFTQGAREFF. Here the CDR3 DNA reads TGTGCCAGCAGCTTCACCCAGGGGGCTCGAGAGTTCTTC.

J is TRBJ1-3 and V is TRBV7-2, with 7 bases that match TRBD1. V dropped 3 bases and J dropped 4; count of bases not matched to a gene: 6. CDR1 and CDR2 from the germline V gene are SGHTA and FQGNSA. The CDR3 contains 15 residues. CDR3 coding DNA: TGTGCCAGCAGCTTCACAGGGGTTCAGGGAAACACCATATATTTT. Protein sequence: CASSFTGVQGNTIYF.

This chain joins TRBV2 and TRBJ1-1; weak D call: TRBD1 (5 bases). V lost 6 bases to trimming and J lost 7 bases, with 12 bases between them. The CDR3 extends over 12 amino acids. The germline gives CDR1 SNHLY, CDR2 FYNNEI. The CDR3 protein is CASSRESGEAFF. The CDR3 DNA reads as TGTGCCAGCAGCAGGGAATCGGGTGAAGCTTTCTTT.

This clone came up a few times. J is TRBJ1-2 and V is TRBV2, with D unresolved. CDR1 is SNHLY, CDR2 FYNNEI, per germline. This CDR3 is built from 13 residues. The V and J ends lost 4 bases and 7 bases respectively, with 13 bases between them. CDR3 nucleotides: TGTGCCAGCAGTGCGCGCTCTGGAGGTGGCTACACCTTC. It yields the protein CASSARSGGGYTF. Looking up the rest from reference TRBV2 and TRBJ1-2 gives the full variable domain: EPEVTQTPSHQVTQMGQEVILRCVPISNHLYFYWYRQILGQKVEFLVSFYNNEISEKSEIFDDQFSVERPDGSNFTLKIRSTKLEDSAMYFCASSARSGGGYTFGSGTRLTVV.

In regard to this clone: The junction does not match germline at one end; this may be a read error. The CDR3 DNA follows: TGTGCCAGCAGACAGACAATCACTTACTTC. Translated: CASRQTITYF. The chain employs TRBV2 and TRBJ1-2; D remains unclear. The CDR3 length is 10 residues. Looked up from germline, CDR1 is SNHLY and CDR2 is FYNNEI.

CDR3 sequence reads: CASSLVGTGPSGELFF. CDR3 nucleotides: TGCGCCAGCAGCTTGGTAGGGACAGGCCCCTCCGGGGAGCTGTTTTTT. The chain carries TRBV5-1 and TRBJ2-2; TRBD1 aligns across 8 bases. After removal of 0 bases from V and 6 bases from J, the junction contained 7 bases not matched to a gene. This CDR3 region has 16 residues. In germline, CDR1 is SGHRS, CDR2 YFSETQ.

The chain employs TRBV5-4 and TRBJ1-2; D is uncertain. The CDR3 covers 13 residues. Germline values: CDR1 SGHNT, CDR2 YYREEE (reference sequence). The V end lost 4 bases, the J end lost 8 bases, and 15 bases lay between the germline ends. CDR3 in amino acids: CASSLDVRGGYTF. The DNA of the CDR3 is TGTGCCAGCAGCCTAGATGTACGTGGGGGCTACACCTTC.

This chain joins TRBV28 and TRBJ2-3, with D perhaps given as TRBD1 or TRBD2 (5 bases each). V was trimmed by 5 bases and J by 1 base, leaving 13 bases between them. The germline CDR1 and CDR2 sequences are MDHEN and SYDVKM. The length of the CDR3 is 15 residues. The CDR3 region is CASSRGQGGTDTQYF. The CDR3 DNA is TGTGCCAGCAGTCGCGGGCAGGGAGGCACAGATACGCAGTATTTT.

V usage is TRBV11-1 and J usage is TRBJ1-1; D unresolved. Germline loops: CDR1 SGHAT, CDR2 FQDESV (reference sequence). V lost 6 bases to trimming and J lost 3 bases, with 8 bases between them. This CDR3 region has 12 residues. CDR3 sequence: CASSTGDTEAFF. As DNA, the CDR3 is TGTGCCAGCAGTACCGGGGACACTGAAGCTTTCTTT.

This clone was seen just once. The same CDR3 also results from other DNA sequences found in this sample. V and J are TRBV28 and TRBJ2-1; D not certain. The CDR3 loop spans 12 amino acids. Germline CDR1 MDHEN, CDR2 SYDVKM. Trimming shortened V by 2 bases and J by 8 bases, and 7 bases separated the two germline ends. The DNA for the CDR3 is TGTGCCAGCAGTTTACTGGGGTATGAGCAGTTCTTC. Amino acid sequence: CASSLLGYEQFF.

The rearrangement uses TRBV4-1 and TRBJ1-3, with D perhaps matching TRBD1 (5 bases). Trimming took 3 bases from V and 8 from J, leaving 11 bases between them. CDR1 is MGHRA, CDR2 YSYEKL, per germline. The length of the CDR3 is 13 residues. The CDR3 DNA reads TGCGCCAGCAGCCAGGGCAGGGTAGACACCATATATTTT. Residues: CASSQGRVDTIYF.

The table lists this clone with a count of one. The rearrangement uses TRBV29-1 and TRBJ2-2; D is undetermined. This CDR3 comprises 13 residues. Germline V gene data show CDR1 as SQVTM and CDR2 as ANQGSEA. Deletions cut 4 bases from V and 5 bases from J, with 11 bases between. The CDR3 bases are TGCAGCGTTGCCATCCAGTGGACCGGGGAGCTGTTTTTT. Translated: CSVAIQWTGELFF.

This clone was detected only once. The chain combines TRBV5-1 with TRBJ2-5; TRBD2 might be the D (5 bases). The CDR3 totals 15 residues. Trimming removed 1 base at V and 0 bases at J, with 10 bases between. CDR1 and CDR2 (germline): SGHRS, YFSETQ. The CDR3 DNA follows: TGCGCCAGCAGCTTGAGAGGGCTAGACCAAGAGACCCAGTACTTC. It is translated as CASSLRGLDQETQYF.

V gene TRBV29-1 combines with J gene TRBJ2-1, with 13 bases lining up with TRBD2. Germline V CDR1 and CDR2: SQVTM, ANQGSEA. This CDR3 is built from 17 residues. V lost 4 bases, J lost 2 bases, and 8 bases stayed unmatched. The CDR3 loop is CSVGGLAGTVPYNEQFF. The CDR3, as DNA: TGCAGCGTTGGGGGACTAGCGGGAACCGTCCCCTACAATGAGCAGTTCTTC.

V usage is TRBV6-1 and J usage is TRBJ2-7, with D maybe TRBD2 (6 bases). The CDR3 is 15 residues long. Per germline, CDR1 MNHNS and CDR2 SASEGT. Deletions cut 6 bases from V and 2 bases from J, with 17 bases between. The CDR3 here is CASSHPGTPTYEQYF. DNA for the CDR3: TGTGCCAGCAGCCACCCCGGGACTCCTACCTACGAGCAGTACTTC.

J is TRBJ2-2 and V is TRBV28; 7 nucleotides line up with TRBD2. The junction had 3 bases not matched to a gene; V was cut back by 1 base and J by 1 base. The CDR3 is 16 residues long. From germline, CDR1 is MDHEN and CDR2 SYDVKM. CDR3 DNA sequence: TGTGCCAGCAGTTTATCCGGGACTAAGAACACCGGGGAGCTGTTTTTT. It specifies CASSLSGTKNTGELFF. Looking up the rest from reference TRBV28 and TRBJ2-2 gives the full variable domain: DVKVTQSSRYLVKRTGEKVFLECVQDMDHENMFWYRQDPGLGLRLIYFSYDVKMKEKGDIPEGYSVSREKKERFSLILESASTNQTSMYLCASSLSGTKNTGELFFGEGSRLTVL.

The V gene is TRBV12-2, the J gene TRBJ2-7; the table's D call of TRBD2 was not tested on the DNA. TRBV12-2 is a pseudogene locus. The CDR3 loop spans 14 amino acids. CDR3 in amino acids: CASRPGALHYEQYF. In DNA, the CDR3 is TGTGCAAGTCGCCCGGGAGCGCTCCACTACGAGCAGTACTTC.

The V call is TRBV5-4, the J call TRBJ1-2, with TRBD1 identical over 9 bases. Germline V gene lookup returns CDR1 SGHNT and CDR2 YYREEE (reference sequence). The CDR3 has 16 residues. Trimming cost V 4 bases and J 2 bases; bases outside gene matches: 9. The CDR3 spells CASSAETGTGNYGYTF. The CDR3 region has the DNA TGTGCCAGCAGCGCAGAAACCGGGACAGGGAACTATGGCTACACCTTC.

About this clone itself: Other DNA sequences in this sample translate to the same CDR3. CDR3 amino acids: CASSYSGTGPYEQYF. For the CDR3, the DNA is TGTGCCAGCAGTTACAGCGGGACAGGACCCTACGAGCAGTACTTC. The chain is built from TRBV6-5 and TRBJ2-7; D is possibly TRBD1 (8 bases). This CDR3 spans 15 amino acids. Trimming removed 2 bases at V and 2 bases at J, with 13 bases between. From germline, CDR1 is MNHEY and CDR2 SVGAGI.

The rearrangement joins TRBV5-1 to TRBJ2-7, with 8 nucleotides matching TRBD2. Germline CDR1 is SGHRS and CDR2 is YFSETQ. V shed 0 bases and J 3 bases; nucleotides not matched to a gene: 5. This CDR3 comprises 15 residues. The CDR3 DNA follows: TGCGCCAGCAGCTTGGGGGTCAGCGGGAGCTACGAGCAGTACTTC. As protein: CASSLGVSGSYEQYF.

V usage is TRBV2 and J usage is TRBJ2-1; 8 nucleotides line up with TRBD1. This CDR3 spans 15 amino acids. The V and J ends lost 4 bases and 0 bases, in that order; junction bases with no gene match: 2. In germline, CDR1 is SNHLY, CDR2 FYNNEI. CDR3: CASSGTGTSYNEQFF. CDR3 DNA sequence: TGTGCCAGCAGTGGGACAGGGACCTCCTACAATGAGCAGTTCTTC.

This chain links TRBV19 with TRBJ1-1; D remains unclear. Germline CDR1 reads LNHDA; CDR2 reads SQIVND (reference sequence). The CDR3 length is 13 residues. V lost 3 bases, J lost 4 bases, and 9 bases lay in between. CDR3 DNA: TGTGCCAGTAGTATTGGTTTGGGCACTGAAGCTTTCTTT. It is translated as CASSIGLGTEAFF.

V gene TRBV7-9 combines with J gene TRBJ2-6; D uncertain. Trimming took 5 bases from V and 1 from J, leaving 6 bases between them. The length of the CDR3 is 14 residues. The germline V gene encodes CDR1 SEHNR and CDR2 FQNEAQ (reference sequence). The CDR3 DNA reads as TGTGCCAGCAGCGGGATGTCTGGGGCCAACGTCCTGACTTTC. It encodes CASSGMSGANVLTF. Based on the CDR3 plus reference TRBV7-9 and TRBJ2-6, the full variable domain is DTGVSQNPRHKITKRGQNVTFRCDPISEHNRLYWYRQTLGQGPEFLTYFQNEAQLEKSRLLSDRFSAERPKGSFSTLEIQRTEQGDSAMYLCASSGMSGANVLTFGAGSRLTVL.

This clone came up a few times. Other DNA sequences in this specimen translate into the identical CDR3. This rearrangement joins TRBV19 to TRBJ1-4; D may be TRBD1 (5 bases). Deletions cut 2 bases from V and 8 bases from J, with 6 bases between. Germline CDR1 reads LNHDA; CDR2 reads SQIVND (reference sequence). The CDR3 runs to 12 residues. In DNA form, the CDR3 reads TGTGCCAGTAGTATACGGGGGGAAAAACTGTTTTTT. Amino acids: CASSIRGEKLFF.

CDR3: CASSTPVSSSGSNEQYF. The CDR3 region has the DNA TGTGCCAGTAGTACCCCGGTGTCGTCTAGCGGGAGCAACGAGCAGTACTTC. The chain has TRBV19 and TRBJ2-7; 10 nucleotides line up with TRBD2. The CDR3 has 17 residues. V lost 4 bases to trimming and J lost 5 bases; unmatched junction nucleotides: 14. Germline-derived CDR1 and CDR2 are LNHDA and SQIVND (reference sequence).

This sequence joins TRBV6-1 and TRBJ2-1; a possible D gene is TRBD1 (7 bases). This CDR3 has 17 residues. CDR1 and CDR2 from the germline V gene are MNHNS and SASEGT. The germline V and J ends were trimmed by 2 bases and 1 base, with 15 bases remaining between them. The CDR3 sequence is CASSEMRGTASYNEQFF. In DNA form, the CDR3 reads TGTGCCAGCAGTGAAATGCGCGGGACAGCATCCTACAATGAGCAGTTCTTC.

In this sample, this clone turned up once. The chain employs TRBV19 and TRBJ2-1; D assignment may be TRBD1 or TRBD2 (5 bases each). The V and J ends lost 3 bases and 8 bases respectively, with 17 bases between them. The CDR3 totals 15 residues. CDR1 is LNHDA and CDR2 is SQIVND in the germline V gene (reference sequence). The CDR3 nucleotides read TGTGCCAGTAGTATTTACGGGACCAACGACCATGAGCAGTTCTTC. This gives the protein CASSIYGTNDHEQFF.

This sequence joins TRBV18 and TRBJ1-1, with D possibly being TRBD1 (5 bases). CDR1 and CDR2 (germline): KGHSH, LQKENI. V was clipped by 10 bases and J by 1 base, with 19 bases between them. This CDR3 has 15 residues. CDR3 protein: CATTNGGTGNTEAFF. The CDR3 DNA follows: TGTGCCACTACTAACGGGGGAACAGGGAACACTGAAGCTTTCTTT.